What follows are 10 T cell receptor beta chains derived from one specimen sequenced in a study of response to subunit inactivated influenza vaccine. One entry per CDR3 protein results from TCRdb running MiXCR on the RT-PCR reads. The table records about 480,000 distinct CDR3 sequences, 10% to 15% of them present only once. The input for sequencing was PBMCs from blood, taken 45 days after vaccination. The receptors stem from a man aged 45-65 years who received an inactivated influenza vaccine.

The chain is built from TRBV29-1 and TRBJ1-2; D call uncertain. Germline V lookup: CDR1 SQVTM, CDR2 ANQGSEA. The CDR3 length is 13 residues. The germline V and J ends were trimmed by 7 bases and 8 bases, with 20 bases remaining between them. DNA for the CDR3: TGCAGCGCCGACTCCACGGGCTCGGTCGGCTACACCTTC. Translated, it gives CSADSTGSVGYTF.

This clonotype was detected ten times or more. In DNA, the CDR3 is TGTGCCAGCAGTTTAGAGTTGAACTACGAGCAGTACTTC. It is translated as CASSLELNYEQYF. The chain links TRBV12-3 or TRBV12-4 to TRBJ2-7, with unresolved D. The CDR3 is 13 residues long. Trimming cost V 1 base and J 3 bases, with 7 bases left between them.

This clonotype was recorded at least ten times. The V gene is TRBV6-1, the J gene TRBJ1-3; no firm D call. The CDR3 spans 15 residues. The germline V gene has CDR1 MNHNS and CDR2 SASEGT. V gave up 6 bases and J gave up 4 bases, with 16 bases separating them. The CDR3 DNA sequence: TGTGCCAGCAGCCCACGGACGCTGGGGGGAAACACCATATATTTT. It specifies CASSPRTLGGNTIYF.

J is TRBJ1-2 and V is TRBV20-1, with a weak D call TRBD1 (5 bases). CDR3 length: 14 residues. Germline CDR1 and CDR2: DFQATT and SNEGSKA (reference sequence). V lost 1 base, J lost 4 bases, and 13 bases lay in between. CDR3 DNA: TGCAGTGCTAGAGTGGCAGGGATGGGCTATGGCTACACCTTC. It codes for CSARVAGMGYGYTF.

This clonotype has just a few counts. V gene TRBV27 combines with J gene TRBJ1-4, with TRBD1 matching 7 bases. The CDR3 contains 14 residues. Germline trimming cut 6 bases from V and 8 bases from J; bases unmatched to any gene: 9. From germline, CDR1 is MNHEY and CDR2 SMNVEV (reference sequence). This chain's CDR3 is CASSLTGASEKLFF. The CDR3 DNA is TGTGCCAGCAGCCTTACAGGGGCTAGCGAAAAACTGTTTTTT.

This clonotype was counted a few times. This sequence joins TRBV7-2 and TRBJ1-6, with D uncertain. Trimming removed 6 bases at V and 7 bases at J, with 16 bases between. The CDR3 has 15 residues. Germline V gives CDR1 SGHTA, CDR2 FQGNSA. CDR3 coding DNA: TGTGCCAGCAGGCCGACGGTTTTAACAAATTCACCCCTCCACTTT. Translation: CASRPTVLTNSPLHF.

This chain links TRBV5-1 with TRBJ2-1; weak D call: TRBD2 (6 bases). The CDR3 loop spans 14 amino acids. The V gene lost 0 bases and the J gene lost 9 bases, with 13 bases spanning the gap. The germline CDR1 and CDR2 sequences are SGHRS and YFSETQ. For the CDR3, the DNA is TGCGCCAGCAGCTTGGACGTGACTAGTCGTGAGCAGTTCTTC. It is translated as CASSLDVTSREQFF.

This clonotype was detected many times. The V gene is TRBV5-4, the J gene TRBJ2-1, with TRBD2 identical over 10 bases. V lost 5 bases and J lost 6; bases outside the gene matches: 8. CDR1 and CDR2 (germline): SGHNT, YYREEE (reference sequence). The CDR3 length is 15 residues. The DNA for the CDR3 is TGTGCCAGCAGACCTCTAGCGGGAGAAGGCAATGAGCAGTTCTTC. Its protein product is CASRPLAGEGNEQFF. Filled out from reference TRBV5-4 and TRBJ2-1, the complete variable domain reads ETGVTQSPTHLIKTRGQQVTLRCSSQSGHNTVSWYQQALGQGPQFIFQYYREEENGRGNFPPRFSGLQFPNYSSELNVNALELDDSALYLCASRPLAGEGNEQFFGPGTRLTVL.

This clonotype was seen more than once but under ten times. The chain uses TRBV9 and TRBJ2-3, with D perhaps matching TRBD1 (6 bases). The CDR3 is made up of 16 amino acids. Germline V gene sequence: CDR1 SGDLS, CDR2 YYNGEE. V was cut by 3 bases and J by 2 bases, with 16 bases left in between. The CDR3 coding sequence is TGTGCCAGCAGCGGGCCTGGGGGCGGTATCACAGATACGCAGTATTTT. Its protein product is CASSGPGGGITDTQYF.

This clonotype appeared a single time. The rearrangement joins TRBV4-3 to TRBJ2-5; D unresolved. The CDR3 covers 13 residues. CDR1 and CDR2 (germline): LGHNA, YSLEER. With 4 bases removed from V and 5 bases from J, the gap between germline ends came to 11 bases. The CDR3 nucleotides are TGCGCCAGCAGCCCGTCCGCGGAGGAGACCCAGTACTTC. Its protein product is CASSPSAEETQYF.